The 32 T cell receptor beta chains below all came from one sample that was sequenced in a study of cytomegalovirus exposure and HLA in healthy donors (dated 2017 in TCRdb). The library was built by means of the immunoSEQ multiplex PCR assay. The multiplex PCR relied on a mix of 60 forward primers for TCR Vbeta segments and 13 reverse primers for TCR Jbeta segments. TCRdb took over this immuneACCESS table, retaining in-frame rearrangements with V and J assigned. Such tables are incomplete; in checked studies, under half of the missing clones stem from an unresolved V gene, and the remainder is unexplained. The sample table lists more than 80,000 clones, roughly 71% of them with a count of one. 2.5% to 3% of the sample is in the top ten clones. Sequencing was done on a sample of PBMCs. These receptors were taken from a man aged 45-65 years in good health and CMV-seronegative.

This clone was seen more than once but under ten times. The J gene is TRBJ1-2, the V gene TRBV5-6; no clear D gene. The V gene lost 0 bases and the J gene lost 10 bases, with 10 bases spanning the gap. Looked up from germline, CDR1 is SGHDT and CDR2 is YYEEEE. The CDR3 is made up of 12 amino acids. The CDR3 bases are TGTGCCAGCAGCTTGGTTCGGTCTTTCTACACCTTC. Its translation is CASSLVRSFYTF.

The chain couples TRBV9 to TRBJ2-7; TRBD1 aligns across 8 bases. Trimming removed 0 bases from V and 5 bases from J; junction bases left unmatched: 4. The CDR3 sequence is 14 residues long. Germline CDR1 is SGDLS and CDR2 is YYNGEE. CDR3 in DNA: TGTGCCAGCAGCGTAGGCCCAGGGGGCGACGAGCAGTACGTC. Encoded protein: CASSVGPGGDEQYV.

V usage is TRBV4-2 and J usage is TRBJ1-2; D not resolved. Germline-derived CDR1 and CDR2 are LGHNA and YNFKEQ. This CDR3 comprises 17 residues. V lost 0 bases and J lost 5, with 19 bases in between. The chain's CDR3 is CASSQEVAGLWTYGYTF. In DNA, the CDR3 is TGTGCCAGCAGCCAAGAGGTCGCCGGCCTTTGGACTTATGGCTACACCTTC.

The chain recombines TRBV21-1 with TRBJ2-7; TRBD1, the table's D call, was not compared with the DNA. TRBV21-1 constitutes a pseudogene. The CDR3 contains 15 residues. The CDR3 here is CASSKYEWGSYEQYV. The CDR3 DNA reads as TGTGCCAGCAGCAAATATGAATGGGGCAGTTACGAGCAGTACGTC.

This chain joins TRBV7-2 and TRBJ2-1, with 9 bases identical to TRBD2. Trimming at V came to 5 bases and at J to 5 bases, leaving 4 bases not matched to a gene. This CDR3 is built from 14 residues. Germline V lookup: CDR1 SGHTA, CDR2 FQGNSA. The DNA for the CDR3 is TGTGCCAGCAGCCGACTAGCGGAACACAATGAGCAGTTCTTC. Translating gives CASSRLAEHNEQFF.

V gene TRBV2 combines with J gene TRBJ1-1; D is possibly TRBD1 (6 bases). Germline CDR1 and CDR2: SNHLY and FYNNEI. The CDR3 covers 12 residues. V lost 4 bases to trimming and J lost 8 bases, with 11 bases between them. For the CDR3, the DNA is TGTGCCAGCAGTGGGACGGGGGGCGAAGCTTTCTTT. Translated: CASSGTGGEAFF.

This clone was picked up a small number of times. J is TRBJ1-1 and V is TRBV4-2; D gene uncertain. There are 13 residues in the CDR3. Germline CDR1 and CDR2: LGHNA and YNFKEQ. Trimming took 1 base from V and 5 from J, leaving 8 bases between them. In DNA form, the CDR3 reads TGTGCCAGCAGCCAAGGGCGAGGGACTGAAGCTTTCTTT. Its protein product is CASSQGRGTEAFF.

This clone is a singleton in its sample. The chain has TRBV2 and TRBJ2-3; 9 nucleotides line up with TRBD2. This CDR3 spans 19 amino acids. Germline V gene lookup returns CDR1 SNHLY and CDR2 FYNNEI. The junction had 20 bases not matched to a gene; V was cut back by 1 base and J by 9 bases. CDR3: CASSEVPLFAGGQKGTQYF. In nucleotides, the CDR3 is TGTGCCAGCAGTGAAGTGCCACTTTTCGCGGGGGGGCAAAAGGGAACGCAGTATTTT.

The V and J genes are TRBV29-1 and TRBJ1-1; TRBD1 is a possible D gene (6 bases). The CDR3 spans 14 residues. V was trimmed by 7 bases and J by 5 bases, leaving 20 bases between them. Looked up from germline, CDR1 is SQVTM and CDR2 is ANQGSEA. The CDR3 DNA reads as TGCAGCGCTGACGGAGGGAGGGGGTTTACTGAAGCTTTCTTT. It is translated as CSADGGRGFTEAFF.

This chain uses TRBV10-3 with TRBJ2-1; TRBD1 agrees at 10 bases. V gave up 10 bases and J gave up 5 bases; unmatched junction bases: 5. The CDR3 totals 13 residues. Germline V gene lookup returns CDR1 ENHRY and CDR2 SYGVKD. DNA for the CDR3: TGTGCCACCGGGACAGGGGAGGACAATGAGCAGTTCTTC. Protein product: CATGTGEDNEQFF.

V usage is TRBV10-3 and J usage is TRBJ1-2; 10 positions agree with TRBD1. J lost 6 bases, V lost 6 bases, and 10 bases had no gene match. This CDR3 spans 15 amino acids. The germline V gene has CDR1 ENHRY and CDR2 SYGVKD. CDR3 DNA: TGTGCCATCAGGGACCCGGGACAGGGGACTAATGGCTACACCTTC. Translation gives CAIRDPGQGTNGYTF.

This clone has only a few counts. This chain joins TRBV5-1 and TRBJ1-6, with 8 bases lining up with TRBD1. The CDR3 has 16 amino acids. Germline V gives CDR1 SGHRS, CDR2 YFSETQ. V shed 4 bases, J shed 0 bases, and the junction held 3 bases outside the gene matches. The CDR3 sequence: CASSGQGSSYNSPLHF. CDR3 DNA: TGCGCCAGCAGCGGACAGGGTAGCTCCTATAATTCACCCCTCCACTTT.

In this sample, this clone turned up once. This sequence joins TRBV2 and TRBJ1-4; D is perhaps TRBD1 (5 bases). The CDR3 contains 15 residues. The V and J ends lost 5 bases and 5 bases respectively, with 15 bases between them. Germline V gives CDR1 SNHLY, CDR2 FYNNEI. The CDR3 loop reads CASSFFRGDNEKLFF. DNA for the CDR3: TGTGCCAGCAGTTTTTTCCGGGGGGACAATGAAAAACTGTTTTTT.

This clone was detected only a few times. The chain couples TRBV2 to TRBJ1-1; D is unclear. The CDR3 spans 15 residues. Per the germline V gene, CDR1 is SNHLY and CDR2 is FYNNEI. Trimming pared 0 bases from V and 1 base from J, leaving 9 bases between. The CDR3, as DNA: TGTGCCAGCAGTGAAGCGGCCAGAAGGAACACTGAAGCTTTCTTT. Translated, it gives CASSEAARRNTEAFF.

The genes are TRBV2 and TRBJ2-7, with 9 bases matching TRBD1. CDR1 and CDR2 (germline): SNHLY, FYNNEI. V dropped 6 bases and J dropped 2; count of bases not matched to a gene: 8. This CDR3 is built from 15 residues. DNA for the CDR3: TGTGCCAGCAGAATACCGGGACAGGGAACCTACGAGCAGTACTTC. It specifies CASRIPGQGTYEQYF. The whole variable domain, remainder taken from reference TRBV2 and TRBJ2-7, is EPEVTQTPSHQVTQMGQEVILRCVPISNHLYFYWYRQILGQKVEFLVSFYNNEISEKSEIFDDQFSVERPDGSNFTLKIRSTKLEDSAMYFCASRIPGQGTYEQYFGPGTRLTVT.

This clone was counted only a few times. The rearrangement joins TRBV5-1 to TRBJ2-1, with 9 bases lining up with TRBD1. CDR3 length: 11 residues. Trimming cost V 3 bases and J 15 bases; bases outside gene matches: 4. CDR1 is SGHRS, CDR2 YFSETQ, per germline. This chain's CDR3 is CASSWGDRVFF. CDR3 coding DNA: TGCGCCAGCAGCTGGGGGGACAGGGTGTTCTTC.

This rearrangement joins TRBV25-1 to TRBJ2-5; a possible D gene is TRBD1 (6 bases). The DNA matches TRBJ2-7 better at its end, which makes the J call doubtful. In germline, CDR1 is MGHDK, CDR2 SYGVNS. This CDR3 region has 13 residues. The CDR3 nucleotides read TGTGCCAGCAGTCTCCAGGGGACCTACGAGCAGTACTTC. Protein product: CASSLQGTYEQYF.

A few counts support this clone. The J gene is TRBJ2-5, the V gene TRBV5-1, with TRBD2 identical over 11 bases. Germline CDR1 is SGHRS and CDR2 is YFSETQ. The V segment lost 4 bases and the J segment 5 bases; nucleotides outside the gene matches: 4. The CDR3 extends over 14 amino acids. The CDR3 sequence: CASSDRTSGETQYF. As DNA, the CDR3 is TGCGCCAGCAGCGATAGGACTAGCGGGGAGACCCAGTACTTC.

This chain connects TRBV6-6 to TRBJ1-1, with a tentative D call TRBD1 (5 bases). Trimming shortened V by 6 bases and J by 3 bases, and 5 bases separated the two germline ends. Looked up from germline, CDR1 is MNHNY and CDR2 is SVGAGI (reference sequence). The CDR3 extends over 11 amino acids. CDR3 coding DNA: TGTGCCAGCAGCAGGGACACTGAAGCTTTCTTT. It is translated as CASSRDTEAFF.

The J gene is TRBJ1-4, the V gene TRBV6-5; 7 bases match TRBD1. In germline, CDR1 is MNHEY, CDR2 SVGAGI. V was pared by 2 bases and J by 0 bases, with 3 bases of the junction left unmatched. The CDR3 is 16 residues long. CDR3 region: CASSYSGTATNEKLFF. The CDR3 region has the DNA TGTGCCAGCAGTTACAGTGGGACAGCAACTAATGAAAAACTGTTTTTT.

V and J are TRBV6-1 and TRBJ1-4; D is ambiguous. The ends were cut back, 5 bases at V and 11 bases at J, with 15 bases in the middle. The CDR3 has 13 amino acids. The germline V gene has CDR1 MNHNS and CDR2 SASEGT. The CDR3 loop reads CASSPTYDRKLFF. Here the CDR3 DNA reads TGTGCCAGCAGTCCCACCTATGATCGCAAACTGTTTTTT.

V usage is TRBV7-2 and J usage is TRBJ1-2; D call uncertain. This CDR3 contains 18 residues. Germline lookup yields CDR1 SGHTA and CDR2 FQGNSA. The ends were cut back, 5 bases at V and 1 base at J, with 23 bases in the middle. CDR3 bases: TGTGCCAGCAGCCTCGCGTACGCACCTCTAAGAGATAACTATGGCTACACCTTC. Amino acids: CASSLAYAPLRDNYGYTF.

V gene TRBV7-2 combines with J gene TRBJ2-5; D gene ambiguous. Germline V gene sequence: CDR1 SGHTA, CDR2 FQGNSA. V lost 4 bases to trimming and J lost 5 bases, with 8 bases between them. The CDR3 spans 12 residues. The CDR3 sequence is CASSSLRETQYF. As DNA, the CDR3 is TGTGCCAGCAGCTCCCTCCGGGAGACCCAGTACTTC. Full variable domain (remainder filled in from reference TRBV7-2 and TRBJ2-5): GAGVSQSPSNKVTEKGKDVELRCDPISGHTALYWYRQSLGQGLEFLIYFQGNSAPDKSGLPSDRFSAERTGGSVSTLTIQRTQQEDSAVYLCASSSLRETQYFGPGTRLLVL.

The chain is built from TRBV28 and TRBJ2-7; 7 bases line up with TRBD2. The CDR3 spans 16 residues. The trim removed 3 bases at V and 1 base at J, leaving 9 bases unmatched. Germline CDR1 is MDHEN and CDR2 is SYDVKM. CDR3 DNA sequence: TGTGCCAGCAGTTTCGAAGTAGCGGGCTCATCCTACGAGCAGTACTTC. It translates to CASSFEVAGSSYEQYF. Filled out from reference TRBV28 and TRBJ2-7, the complete variable domain reads DVKVTQSSRYLVKRTGEKVFLECVQDMDHENMFWYRQDPGLGLRLIYFSYDVKMKEKGDIPEGYSVSREKKERFSLILESASTNQTSMYLCASSFEVAGSSYEQYFGPGTRLTVT.

The chain links TRBV5-6 to TRBJ2-7; D might be TRBD1 (5 bases). The CDR3 extends over 14 amino acids. Germline V lookup: CDR1 SGHDT, CDR2 YYEEEE. V lost 4 bases and J lost 3, with 14 bases in between. DNA of the CDR3: TGTGCCAGCAGCGCCCAGGGCAGGAACTACGAGCAGTACGTC. It yields the protein CASSAQGRNYEQYV.

V usage is TRBV30 and J usage is TRBJ2-5; TRBD2 matches 7 bases. The CDR3 is made up of 10 amino acids. Losses at the gene ends were 5 bases for V and 11 bases for J; bases not matched to a gene: 5. Germline V gene data show CDR1 as GTSNPN and CDR2 as SVGIG (reference sequence). The CDR3 coding sequence is TGTGCCTGGGGGCGGGGGAATCAGTACTTC. It yields the protein CAWGRGNQYF.

The chain uses TRBV5-1 and TRBJ1-5, with D perhaps matching TRBD1 (5 bases). This CDR3 has 18 residues. Germline V CDR1 and CDR2: SGHRS, YFSETQ. V was clipped by 7 bases and J by 6 bases, with 29 bases between them. CDR3 loop: CASHQTHRNQSVGQPQHF. The CDR3 nucleotides are TGCGCCAGCCATCAGACACACAGGAACCAGAGCGTGGGTCAGCCCCAGCATTTT.

The chain links TRBV6-4 to TRBJ1-2, with a possible D match to TRBD1 (5 bases). The V gene's germline CDR1 is MRHNA and CDR2 SNTAGT. Trimming cost V 11 bases and J 4 bases, with 17 bases left between them. This CDR3 region has 13 residues. The CDR3 DNA reads TGTGCCCTTGCAGACCCCGGGGGCTATGGCTACACCTTC. Translation gives CALADPGGYGYTF.

CDR3 sequence: CASSLDQGSTDTQYF. CDR3 nucleotide sequence: TGCGCCAGCAGCTTGGATCAGGGGAGCACAGATACGCAGTATTTT. This chain uses TRBV5-1 with TRBJ2-3, with a tentative D call TRBD1 (6 bases). CDR3 length equals 15 residues. Germline CDR1 reads SGHRS; CDR2 reads YFSETQ. Trimming cost V 0 bases and J 0 bases, with 8 bases left between them.

V usage is TRBV7-3 and J usage is TRBJ1-1; D is uncertain. The CDR3 length is 13 residues. Germline loops: CDR1 SGHTA, CDR2 FQGTGA. Trimming removed 5 bases from V and 4 bases from J, with 11 bases in between. CDR3 in amino acids: CASSQRAGTEAFF. The CDR3 coding sequence is TGTGCCAGCAGCCAGAGGGCCGGCACTGAAGCTTTCTTT.

The chain uses TRBV30 and TRBJ2-3, with 12 bases identical to TRBD2. The CDR3 sequence is 15 residues long. The V gene end was trimmed by 1 base and the J gene end by 5 bases; junction bases not matched to a gene: 4. Germline V gene lookup returns CDR1 GTSNPN and CDR2 SVGIG (reference sequence). CDR3 in amino acids: CAWSGLAGVEDTQYF. As DNA, the CDR3 is TGTGCCTGGAGTGGACTAGCGGGAGTGGAAGATACGCAGTATTTT.

To note about this clone: The junction departs from germline at one end; a sequencing error may be responsible. The gene calls are TRBV2 and TRBJ2-5; D is tentatively TRBD1 or TRBD2 (5 bases each). Germline V lookup: CDR1 SNHLY, CDR2 FYNNEI. The CDR3 has 13 residues. CDR3 nucleotides: TGTGCCAGCAGTCAAGCAGGGAGAGAGACCCAGTACTTC. This sequence encodes CASSQAGRETQYF.